This T cell receptor (beta chain) was found in a study of blood T cell repertoires in COVID-19. Study overall: PBMCs, B-cell-depleted T cells, or T cells provided the cDNA or gDNA that made up the material.

The CDR3 extends over 12 amino acids. The germline CDR1 and CDR2 sequences are LGHDT and YNNKEL (reference sequence). The V and J ends lost 4 bases and 8 bases respectively, with 11 bases between them. Using immunoSEQ multiplex PCR, the repertoire was profiled, and TCRdb retains in-frame clones only, with some absent. The sample holds approximately 170,000 clones; around 82% are singletons and the top ten take roughly a fifth. This rearrangement joins TRBV3-1 (or the pseudogene TRBV3-2) to TRBJ1-2, with D hard to call. Sequencing input: peripheral blood. This receptor was taken from a woman in her 70s who had recovered from COVID-19. CDR3 in DNA: TGTGCCAGCAGCCGGGCCCTTCGGGGCTACACCTTC. Translated: CASSRALRGYTF.